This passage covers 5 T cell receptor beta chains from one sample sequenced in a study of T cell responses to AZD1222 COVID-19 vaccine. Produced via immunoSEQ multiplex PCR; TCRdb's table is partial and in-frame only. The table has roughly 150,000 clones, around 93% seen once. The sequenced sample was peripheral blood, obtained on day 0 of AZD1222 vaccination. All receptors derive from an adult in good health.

The DNA of the CDR3 is TGTGCCAGCAGCCAATTAAGGGCCCTAGGGGGCGAGACCCAGTACTTC. This codes for CASSQLRALGGETQYF. The chain has TRBV3-1 (or the pseudogene TRBV3-2) and TRBJ2-5; 7 bases line up with TRBD1. The germline V gene has CDR1 LGHDT and CDR2 YNNKEL (reference sequence). This CDR3 is 16 amino acids long. V shed 2 bases and J 5 bases; nucleotides not matched to a gene: 11.

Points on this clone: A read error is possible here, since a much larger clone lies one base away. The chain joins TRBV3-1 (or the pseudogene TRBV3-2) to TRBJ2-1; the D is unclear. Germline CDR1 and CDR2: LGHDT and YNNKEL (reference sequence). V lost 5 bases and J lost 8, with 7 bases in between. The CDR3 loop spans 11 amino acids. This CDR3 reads CASSYRDEQFF. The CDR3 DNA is TGTGCCAGCAGCTACCGGGATGAGCAGTTCTTC.

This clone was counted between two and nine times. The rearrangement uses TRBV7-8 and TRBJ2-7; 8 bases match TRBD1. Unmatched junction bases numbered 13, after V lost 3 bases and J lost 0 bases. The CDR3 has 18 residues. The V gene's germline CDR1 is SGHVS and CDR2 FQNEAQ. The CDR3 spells CASSLQEKTGAISYEQYF. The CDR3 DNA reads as TGTGCCAGCAGCTTGCAAGAGAAGACAGGGGCGATCTCCTACGAGCAGTACTTC.

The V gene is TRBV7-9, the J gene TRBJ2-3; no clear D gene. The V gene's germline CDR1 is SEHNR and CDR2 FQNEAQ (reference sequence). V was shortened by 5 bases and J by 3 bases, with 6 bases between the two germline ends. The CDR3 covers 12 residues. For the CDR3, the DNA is TGTGCCAGCAGCCGTACTACAGATACGCAGTATTTT. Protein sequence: CASSRTTDTQYF.

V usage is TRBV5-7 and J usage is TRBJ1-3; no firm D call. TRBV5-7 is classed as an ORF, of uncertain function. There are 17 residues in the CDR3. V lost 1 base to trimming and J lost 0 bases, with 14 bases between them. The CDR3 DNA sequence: TGTGCCAGCAGCTTGTCAGGCCCTCATGTCTCTGGAAACACCATATATTTT. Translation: CASSLSGPHVSGNTIYF.